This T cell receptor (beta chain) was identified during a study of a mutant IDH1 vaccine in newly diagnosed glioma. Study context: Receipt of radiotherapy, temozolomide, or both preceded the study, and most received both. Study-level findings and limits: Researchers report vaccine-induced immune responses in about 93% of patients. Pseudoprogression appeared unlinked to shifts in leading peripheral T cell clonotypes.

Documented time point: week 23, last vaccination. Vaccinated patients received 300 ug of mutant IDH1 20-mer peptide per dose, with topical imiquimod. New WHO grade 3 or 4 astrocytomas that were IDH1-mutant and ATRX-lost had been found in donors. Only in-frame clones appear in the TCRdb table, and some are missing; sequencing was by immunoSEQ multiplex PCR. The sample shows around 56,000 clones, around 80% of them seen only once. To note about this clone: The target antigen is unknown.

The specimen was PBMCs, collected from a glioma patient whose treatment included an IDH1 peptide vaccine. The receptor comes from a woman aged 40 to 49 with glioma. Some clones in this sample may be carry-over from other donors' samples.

The CDR3 DNA sequence: TGTGCCAGCAGCCCTAGTGCCGGAAACACCATATATTTT. It is translated as CASSPSAGNTIYF. This rearrangement joins TRBV11-2 to TRBJ1-3; D ambiguous. The CDR3 runs 13 residues. Germline assignment: CDR1 SGHAT and CDR2 FQNNGV. With 5 bases removed from V and 4 bases from J, the gap between germline ends came to 9 bases.